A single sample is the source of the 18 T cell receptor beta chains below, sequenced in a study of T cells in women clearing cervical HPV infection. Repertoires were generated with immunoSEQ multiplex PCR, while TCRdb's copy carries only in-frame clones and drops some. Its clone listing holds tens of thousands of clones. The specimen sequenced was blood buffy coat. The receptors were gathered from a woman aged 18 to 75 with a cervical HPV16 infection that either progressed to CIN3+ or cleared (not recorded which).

The CDR3 reads CASSLQLAGGATDTQYF. The sequenced CDR3 bases are TGTGCCAGCAGCCTTCAGCTAGCGGGAGGGGCCACAGATACG. The rearrangement uses TRBV6-2 or TRBV6-3 and TRBJ2-3; the match to TRBD2 covers 12 bases. The CDR3 is cut off 3 residues early in the read; its end comes from the germline J gene. Losses at the gene ends were 6 bases for V and 2 bases for J; bases not matched to a gene: 9. There are 17 residues in the CDR3. Germline lookup yields CDR1 MNHEY and CDR2 SVGEGT.

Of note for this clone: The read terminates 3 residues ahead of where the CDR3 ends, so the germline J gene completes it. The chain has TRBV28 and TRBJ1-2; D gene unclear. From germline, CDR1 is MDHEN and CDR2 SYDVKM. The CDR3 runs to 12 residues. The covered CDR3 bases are TGTGCCAGCAGTTTAAACCCACGGGGC. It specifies CASSLNPRG. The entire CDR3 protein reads CASSLNPRGYTF.

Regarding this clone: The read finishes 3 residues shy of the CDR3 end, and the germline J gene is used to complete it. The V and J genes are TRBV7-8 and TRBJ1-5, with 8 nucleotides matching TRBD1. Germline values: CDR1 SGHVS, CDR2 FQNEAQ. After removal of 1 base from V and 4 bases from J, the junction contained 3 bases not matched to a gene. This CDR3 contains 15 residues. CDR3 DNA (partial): TGTGCCAGCAGCTTAGGCCGGACAGGGAATCAGCCC. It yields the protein CASSLGRTGNQP. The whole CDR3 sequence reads CASSLGRTGNQPQHF. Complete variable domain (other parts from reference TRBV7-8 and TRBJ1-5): GAGVSQSPRYKVAKRGQDVALRCDPISGHVSLFWYQQALGQGPEFLTYFQNEAQLDKSGLPSDRFFAERPEGSVSTLKIQRTQQEDSAVYLCASSLGRTGNQPQHFGDGTRLSIL.

The CDR3: CATRGDEQFF. The sequenced CDR3 bases are TGTGCCACCCGGGGGGATGAG. The chain has TRBV10-3 and TRBJ2-1; the match to TRBD2 covers 7 bases. The CDR3 is cut off 3 residues early in the read; its end comes from the germline J gene. CDR3 length: 10 residues. CDR1 and CDR2 (germline): ENHRY, SYGVKD. V lost 10 bases to trimming and J lost 8 bases; unmatched junction nucleotides: 2.

Incomplete CDR3 DNA: TGTGCCAGCAGCCACGGTTGGCAGGGTGGTATTCAGCCC. Translation: CASSHGWQGGIQP. The whole CDR3 protein reads CASSHGWQGGIQPQHF. V usage is TRBV6-2 or TRBV6-3 and J usage is TRBJ1-5; D might be TRBD1 (5 bases). The read ends 3 residues early relative to the CDR3; the germline J gene fills the gap. This CDR3 region has 16 residues. V lost 6 bases to trimming and J lost 6 bases, with 21 bases between them. The germline CDR1 and CDR2 sequences are MNHEY and SVGEGT.

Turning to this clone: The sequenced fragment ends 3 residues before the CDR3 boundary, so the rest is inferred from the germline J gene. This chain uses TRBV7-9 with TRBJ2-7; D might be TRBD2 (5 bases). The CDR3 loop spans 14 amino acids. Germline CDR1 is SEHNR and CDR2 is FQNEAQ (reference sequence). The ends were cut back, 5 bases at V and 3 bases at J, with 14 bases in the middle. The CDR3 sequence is CASSLLDSLYEQYF. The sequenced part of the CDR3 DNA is TGTGCCAGCAGCCTACTGGACTCGCTCTACGAG.

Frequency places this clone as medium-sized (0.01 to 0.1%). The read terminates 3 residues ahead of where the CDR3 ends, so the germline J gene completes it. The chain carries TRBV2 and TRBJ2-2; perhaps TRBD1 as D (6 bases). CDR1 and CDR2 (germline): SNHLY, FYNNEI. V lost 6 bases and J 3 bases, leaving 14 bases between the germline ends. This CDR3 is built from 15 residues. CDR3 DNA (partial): TGTGCCAGCAGGAAGAACAGGGAGCACACCGGGGAG. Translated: CASRKNREHTGE. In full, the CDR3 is CASRKNREHTGELFF.

CDR3 protein: CSADGLAQETQYF. The part of the CDR3 DNA that was read is TGCAGTGCAGACGGACTAGCCCAAGAGACC. The chain is built from TRBV20-1 and TRBJ2-5; 8 bases are a match to TRBD2. The observed sequence ends 3 residues before the CDR3 terminus, with the missing tail filled in from the germline J gene. CDR1 and CDR2 from the germline V gene are DFQATT and SNEGSKA (reference sequence). J gave up 1 base and V 6 bases, and 4 bases lay outside the gene matches. The length of the CDR3 is 13 residues.

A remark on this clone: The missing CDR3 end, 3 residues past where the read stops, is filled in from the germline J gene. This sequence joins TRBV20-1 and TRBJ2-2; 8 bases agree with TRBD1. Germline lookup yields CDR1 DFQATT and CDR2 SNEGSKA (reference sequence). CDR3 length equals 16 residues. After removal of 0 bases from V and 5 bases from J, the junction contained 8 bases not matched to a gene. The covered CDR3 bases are TGCAGTGCTAGAGATCGGGTGACAGGGGCTACCGGGGAG. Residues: CSARDRVTGATGE. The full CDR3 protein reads CSARDRVTGATGELFF.

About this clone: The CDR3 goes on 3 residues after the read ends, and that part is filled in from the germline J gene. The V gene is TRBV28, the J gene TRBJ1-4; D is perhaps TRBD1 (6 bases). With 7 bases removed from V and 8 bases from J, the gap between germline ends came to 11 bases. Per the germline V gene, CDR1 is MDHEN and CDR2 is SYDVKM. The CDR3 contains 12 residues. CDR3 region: CASTTGREKLFF. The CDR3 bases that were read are TGTGCCAGCACTACAGGGAGAGAAAAA.

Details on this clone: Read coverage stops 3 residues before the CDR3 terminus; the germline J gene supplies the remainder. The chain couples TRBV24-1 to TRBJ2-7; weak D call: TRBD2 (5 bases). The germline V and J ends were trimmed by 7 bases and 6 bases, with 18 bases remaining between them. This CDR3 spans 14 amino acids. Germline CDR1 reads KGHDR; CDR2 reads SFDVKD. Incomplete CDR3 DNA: TGTGCCACCAGGGCCCGCGGGCCCCGGAGCGAG. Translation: CATRARGPRSE. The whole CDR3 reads CATRARGPRSEQYF.

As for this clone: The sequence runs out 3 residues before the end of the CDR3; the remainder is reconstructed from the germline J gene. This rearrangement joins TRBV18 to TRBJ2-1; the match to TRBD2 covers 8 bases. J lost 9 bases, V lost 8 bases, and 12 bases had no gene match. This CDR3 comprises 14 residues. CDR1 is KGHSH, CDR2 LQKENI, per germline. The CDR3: CASAEGTRLGEQFF. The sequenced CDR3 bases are TGTGCCAGCGCCGAAGGGACTAGGTTAGGTGAG. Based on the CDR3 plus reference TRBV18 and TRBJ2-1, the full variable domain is NAGVMQNPRHLVRRRGQEARLRCSPMKGHSHVYWYRQLPEEGLKFMVYLQKENIIDESGMPKERFSAEFPKEGPSILRIQQVVRGDSAAYFCASAEGTRLGEQFFGPGTRLTVL.

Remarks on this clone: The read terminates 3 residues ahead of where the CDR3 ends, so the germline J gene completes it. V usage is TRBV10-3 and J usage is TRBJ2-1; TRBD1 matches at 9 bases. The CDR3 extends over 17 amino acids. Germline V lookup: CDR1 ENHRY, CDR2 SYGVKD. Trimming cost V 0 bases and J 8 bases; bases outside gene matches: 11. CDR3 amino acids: CAISESFWGQGQDEQFF. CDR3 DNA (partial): TGTGCCATCAGTGAGTCTTTTTGGGGACAGGGACAGGATGAG.

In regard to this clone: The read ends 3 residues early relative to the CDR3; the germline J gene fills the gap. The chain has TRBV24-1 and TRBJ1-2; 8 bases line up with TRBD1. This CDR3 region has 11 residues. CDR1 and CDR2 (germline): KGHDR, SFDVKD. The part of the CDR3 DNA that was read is TGTGCCACCGAGTACAGGGGGTTC. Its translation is CATEYRGF. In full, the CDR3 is CATEYRGFYTF.

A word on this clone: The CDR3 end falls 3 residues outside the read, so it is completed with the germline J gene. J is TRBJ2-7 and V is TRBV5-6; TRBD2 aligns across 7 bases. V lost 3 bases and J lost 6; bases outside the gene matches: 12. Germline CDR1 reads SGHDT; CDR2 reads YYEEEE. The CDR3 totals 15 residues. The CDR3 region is CASSSTKRGVREQYF. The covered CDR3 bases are TGTGCCAGCAGCTCCACCAAACGGGGGGTCCGCGAG.

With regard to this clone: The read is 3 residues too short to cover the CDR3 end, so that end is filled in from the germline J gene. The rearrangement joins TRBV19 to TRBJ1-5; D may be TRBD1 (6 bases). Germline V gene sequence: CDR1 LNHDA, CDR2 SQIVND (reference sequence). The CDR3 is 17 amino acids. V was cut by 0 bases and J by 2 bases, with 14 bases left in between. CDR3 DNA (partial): TGTGCCAGTAGTATAGATCCGAACAGGGCTGGCAATCAGCCC. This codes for CASSIDPNRAGNQP. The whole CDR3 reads CASSIDPNRAGNQPQHF.

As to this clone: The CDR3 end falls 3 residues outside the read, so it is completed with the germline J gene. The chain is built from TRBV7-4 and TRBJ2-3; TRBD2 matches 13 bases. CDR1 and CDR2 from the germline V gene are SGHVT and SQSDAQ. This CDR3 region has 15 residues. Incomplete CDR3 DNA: TGTGCCAGCATCCCGGGACTAGCGGGACAAGAGACG. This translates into CASIPGLAGQET. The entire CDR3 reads CASIPGLAGQETQYF.

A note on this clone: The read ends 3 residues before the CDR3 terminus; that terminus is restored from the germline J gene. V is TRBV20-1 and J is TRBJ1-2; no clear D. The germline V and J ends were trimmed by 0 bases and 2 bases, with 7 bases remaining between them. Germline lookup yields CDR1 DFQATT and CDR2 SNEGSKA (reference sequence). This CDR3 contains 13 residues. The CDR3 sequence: CSARDLQNYGYTF. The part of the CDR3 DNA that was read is TGCAGTGCTAGAGATCTACAGAACTATGGC.